These 13 T cell receptor beta chains share one sample of origin, sequenced in a study of shared clonotypes between healthy human individuals. TCRdb's table, derived via immunoSEQ multiplex PCR, lists solely in-frame clones and lacks some. The sample yields about 2.1 million clones, about 92% seen once. Naive-designated CD8 cells lacked CD45RO, were positively enriched for CCR7, and omitted terminally differentiated effector memory CD45RA+ cells. The sample was naive CD8+ T cells from PBMCs. The receptors originated from a man between 18 and 35 years old in good health. Some clones in this sample may be carry-over from other donors' samples.

This clone was observed a single time. V gene TRBV30 combines with J gene TRBJ1-2, with D tentatively TRBD1 (6 bases). Germline V gene sequence: CDR1 GTSNPN, CDR2 SVGIG (reference sequence). This CDR3 has 14 residues. V gave up 4 bases and J gave up 8 bases, with 20 bases separating them. CDR3 loop: CAWKAPQGLGGYTF. CDR3 sequence (DNA): TGTGCCTGGAAAGCTCCACAGGGTTTGGGGGGCTACACCTTC.

The J gene is TRBJ2-1, the V gene TRBV6-5; perhaps D is TRBD1 or TRBD2 (5 bases each). Germline CDR1 reads MNHEY; CDR2 reads SVGAGI. The V gene lost 2 bases and the J gene lost 9 bases, with 11 bases spanning the gap. This CDR3 spans 13 amino acids. CDR3: CASSYDGGSEQFF. The CDR3 DNA sequence: TGTGCCAGCAGTTACGATGGGGGTAGTGAGCAGTTCTTC.

The rearrangement joins TRBV7-2 to TRBJ1-1, with TRBD1 matching 8 bases. The germline V gene has CDR1 SGHTA and CDR2 FQGNSA. The CDR3 is made up of 14 amino acids. The V segment lost 5 bases and the J segment 1 base; nucleotides outside the gene matches: 3. This CDR3 reads CASSVDRGNTEAFF. DNA for the CDR3: TGTGCCAGCAGCGTAGACAGGGGGAACACTGAAGCTTTCTTT.

V usage is TRBV6-5 and J usage is TRBJ2-1; no clear D gene. With 1 base removed from V and 2 bases from J, the gap between germline ends came to 6 bases. The CDR3 runs 14 residues. Germline V gene sequence: CDR1 MNHEY, CDR2 SVGAGI. The DNA for the CDR3 is TGTGCCAGCAGTTACTTAGAGACCTACAATGAGCAGTTCTTC. Encoded protein: CASSYLETYNEQFF.

This rearrangement joins TRBV19 to TRBJ1-2; D remains unclear. Trimming left V 5 bases short and J 2 bases short, with 15 bases between. The V gene's germline CDR1 is LNHDA and CDR2 SQIVND (reference sequence). This CDR3 comprises 15 residues. DNA of the CDR3: TGTGCCAGTAGTCGTACGGAGTATCCGAACTATGGCTACACCTTC. Residues: CASSRTEYPNYGYTF. Variable domain in full (rest from reference TRBV19 and TRBJ1-2): DGGITQSPKYLFRKEGQNVTLSCEQNLNHDAMYWYRQDPGQGLRLIYYSQIVNDFQKGDIAEGYSVSREKKESFPLTVTSAQKNPTAFYLCASSRTEYPNYGYTFGSGTRLTVV.

A note on this clone: The same CDR3 arises from other DNA sequences in this sample as well. The chain carries TRBV6-5 and TRBJ2-7; the D gene is possibly TRBD2 (6 bases). Germline V gives CDR1 MNHEY, CDR2 SVGAGI. The CDR3 runs to 13 residues. The V gene lost 5 bases and the J gene lost 3 bases, with 11 bases spanning the gap. The DNA of the CDR3 is TGTGCCAGCAGTCCGGGACTCCGCTACGAGCAGTACTTC. Translating gives CASSPGLRYEQYF.

This clone was seen a single time. The chain uses TRBV5-6 and TRBJ2-3; 12 bases match TRBD2. The germline V gene encodes CDR1 SGHDT and CDR2 YYEEEE. This CDR3 region has 16 residues. Germline trimming cut 4 bases from V and 5 bases from J; bases unmatched to any gene: 8. For the CDR3, the DNA is TGTGCCAGCAGCGAGGGACTAGCGGGCTTCGTAGATACGCAGTATTTT. Protein product: CASSEGLAGFVDTQYF.

V usage is TRBV2 and J usage is TRBJ2-3; D may be TRBD2 (6 bases). The V end lost 11 bases, the J end lost 4 bases, and 22 bases lay between the germline ends. The CDR3 totals 15 residues. The germline V gene has CDR1 SNHLY and CDR2 FYNNEI. The CDR3 is CAGKPRDPESDTQYF. DNA for the CDR3: TGTGCCGGCAAACCGCGGGATCCAGAGTCAGATACGCAGTATTTT.

A word on this clone: The sample holds other DNA sequences that translate to the same CDR3. This chain uses TRBV28 with TRBJ2-5; D ambiguous. Germline V CDR1 and CDR2: MDHEN, SYDVKM. The CDR3 is made up of 10 amino acids. Trimming took 6 bases from V and 5 from J, leaving 4 bases between them. The CDR3 sequence is CASRRETQYF. CDR3 DNA: TGTGCCAGCAGAAGGGAGACCCAGTACTTC.

This rearrangement joins TRBV21-1 to TRBJ1-5. TRBV21-1 counts as a pseudogene. CDR3 size: 13 residues. The CDR3: CASSAGRIQPQHF. The CDR3 DNA is TGTGCCAGCAGCGCAGGGAGAATCCAGCCCCAGCATTTT.

The chain couples TRBV10-2 to TRBJ1-2; D is possibly TRBD1 (5 bases). The CDR3 has 15 residues. The V gene's germline CDR1 is WSHSY and CDR2 SAAADI. Trimming stripped 1 base from V and 4 bases from J, with 13 bases between. The CDR3 reads CASSEWGSGVYGYTF. The CDR3 nucleotides read TGCGCCAGCAGTGAGTGGGGGTCAGGAGTCTATGGCTACACCTTC.

For this clone: The same CDR3 arises from other DNA sequences in this sample as well. This chain uses TRBV19 with TRBJ1-1; no clear D. Germline V gene sequence: CDR1 LNHDA, CDR2 SQIVND (reference sequence). The CDR3 has 13 amino acids. Trimming pared 3 bases from V and 0 bases from J, leaving 5 bases between. The CDR3 nucleotides read TGTGCCAGTAGTATCGCTGTGAACACTGAAGCTTTCTTT. Amino acids: CASSIAVNTEAFF.

V and J are TRBV11-1 and TRBJ2-1; D possibly uses TRBD1 or TRBD2 (5 bases each). This CDR3 contains 15 residues. The V gene's germline CDR1 is SGHAT and CDR2 FQDESV (reference sequence). With 5 bases removed from V and 9 bases from J, the gap between germline ends came to 20 bases. The CDR3 protein is CASSRRDPRDFEQFF. In DNA, the CDR3 is TGTGCCAGCAGCCGCCGGGACCCGAGGGATTTTGAGCAGTTCTTC.